A single sample gave rise to the 31 T cell receptor beta chains below, sequenced in a study of blood T cell repertoires in COVID-19. The data were produced by immunoSEQ multiplex PCR, yet TCRdb's version contains in-frame clones alone and is incomplete. The profile shows over 70,000 clones, roughly 74% of them singletons. Sequences were obtained from peripheral blood. The receptors were sampled from a man between 65 and 79 years old with COVID-19, enrolled during active disease.

In its sample, this clone was seen once. This sequence joins TRBV5-5 and TRBJ1-4, with 8 bases lining up with TRBD1. Per the germline V gene, CDR1 is SGHKS and CDR2 is YYEKEE (reference sequence). This CDR3 contains 14 residues. Losses at the gene ends were 4 bases for V and 7 bases for J; bases not matched to a gene: 6. The CDR3 bases are TGTGCCAGCAGCCAGACAGGGGTCGTTGAAAAACTGTTTTTT. Its translation: CASSQTGVVEKLFF.

The CDR3 here is CASSLDGYEANVLTF. In DNA form, the CDR3 reads TGTGCCAGCAGCTTAGACGGGTACGAGGCCAACGTCCTGACTTTC. The rearrangement uses TRBV11-2 and TRBJ2-6, with unresolved D. The V end lost 0 bases, the J end lost 6 bases, and 9 bases lay between the germline ends. Germline V gives CDR1 SGHAT, CDR2 FQNNGV. The CDR3 runs to 15 residues.

This clone appeared a single time. The rearrangement uses TRBV7-2 and TRBJ1-1, with TRBD1 identical over 10 bases. The junction had 7 bases not matched to a gene; V was cut back by 3 bases and J by 0 bases. Germline V lookup: CDR1 SGHTA, CDR2 FQGNSA. There are 17 residues in the CDR3. CDR3 DNA sequence: TGTGCCAGCAGCTTTACCGGGACAGGGGAGATGAACACTGAAGCTTTCTTT. Its protein product is CASSFTGTGEMNTEAFF.

The chain couples TRBV5-1 to TRBJ2-3; 10 nucleotides line up with TRBD2. This CDR3 region has 16 residues. V was pared by 0 bases and J by 2 bases, with 3 bases of the junction left unmatched. The V gene's germline CDR1 is SGHRS and CDR2 YFSETQ. CDR3 sequence: CASSLGLAGVTDTQYF. DNA for the CDR3: TGCGCCAGCAGCTTGGGGCTAGCGGGGGTCACAGATACGCAGTATTTT.

This clone occurred a few times. This chain uses TRBV11-2 with TRBJ2-2; 12 nucleotides align to TRBD2. V lost 5 bases to trimming and J lost 8 bases; unmatched junction nucleotides: 9. Germline lookup yields CDR1 SGHAT and CDR2 FQNNGV. CDR3 length: 16 residues. The CDR3 nucleotides read TGTGCCAGCAGCCCAGGACTAGCGGGACCGAAGGGGGAGCTGTTTTTT. Amino acid sequence: CASSPGLAGPKGELFF. Full variable domain (outside the CDR3, taken from reference TRBV11-2 and TRBJ2-2): EAGVAQSPRYKIIEKRQSVAFWCNPISGHATLYWYQQILGQGPKLLIQFQNNGVVDDSQLPKDRFSAERLKGVDSTLKIQPAKLEDSAVYLCASSPGLAGPKGELFFGEGSRLTVL.

This rearrangement joins TRBV7-2 to TRBJ2-5, with TRBD2 matching over 12 bases. The germline V gene encodes CDR1 SGHTA and CDR2 FQGNSA. The CDR3 consists of 15 residues. Trimming at V came to 5 bases and at J to 7 bases, leaving 8 bases not matched to a gene. CDR3 region: CASSARLAGEGTQYF. CDR3 nucleotide sequence: TGTGCCAGCAGCGCGAGACTAGCGGGGGAGGGGACCCAGTACTTC. The full variable domain, its missing parts supplied by reference TRBV7-2 and TRBJ2-5, is GAGVSQSPSNKVTEKGKDVELRCDPISGHTALYWYRQSLGQGLEFLIYFQGNSAPDKSGLPSDRFSAERTGGSVSTLTIQRTQQEDSAVYLCASSARLAGEGTQYFGPGTRLLVL.

This clone was detected only once. V usage is TRBV25-1 and J usage is TRBJ2-7; TRBD2 aligns across 7 bases. J lost 1 base, V lost 3 bases, and 9 bases had no gene match. The CDR3 contains 16 residues. The germline V gene encodes CDR1 MGHDK and CDR2 SYGVNS. The chain's CDR3 is CASSDGGTDPSYEQYF. The DNA of the CDR3 is TGTGCCAGCAGTGACGGGGGGACGGACCCTTCCTACGAGCAGTACTTC.

This clone was observed once. The CDR3 region is CASSLVAGTNTEAFF. The CDR3 DNA reads TGTGCCAGCAGCTTAGTGGCGGGGACGAACACTGAAGCTTTCTTT. The chain combines TRBV7-2 with TRBJ1-1; possibly TRBD1 for D (5 bases). Germline V gene data show CDR1 as SGHTA and CDR2 as FQGNSA. Trimming took 1 base from V and 1 from J, leaving 10 bases between them. The CDR3 length is 15 residues.

This clone occurred many times. The V call is TRBV19, the J call TRBJ2-3, with D possibly matching TRBD2 (6 bases). CDR1 is LNHDA, CDR2 SQIVND, per germline (reference sequence). This CDR3 region has 16 residues. V lost 1 base and J lost 2, with 13 bases in between. The CDR3 protein is CASSIASSGFTDTQYF. The CDR3 DNA reads as TGTGCCAGTAGTATAGCTTCAAGCGGGTTCACAGATACGCAGTATTTT.

V usage is TRBV28 and J usage is TRBJ1-6, with D possibly TRBD1 on 5 matching bases. CDR3 length: 15 residues. CDR1 is MDHEN and CDR2 is SYDVKM in the germline V gene. V lost 6 bases to trimming and J lost 3 bases, with 12 bases between them. The CDR3 region is CASRATEVYNSPLHF. The CDR3 coding sequence is TGTGCCAGCAGAGCGACAGAGGTCTATAATTCACCCCTCCACTTT.

The V gene is TRBV5-1, the J gene TRBJ2-2; 10 bases match TRBD1. The V gene end was trimmed by 4 bases and the J gene end by 4 bases; junction bases not matched to a gene: 7. This CDR3 is built from 16 residues. Looked up from germline, CDR1 is SGHRS and CDR2 is YFSETQ. In DNA, the CDR3 is TGCGCCAGCAGCCCCCTGGACAGGGGGAGCACCGGGGAGCTGTTTTTT. It is translated as CASSPLDRGSTGELFF.

The V gene is TRBV5-8, the J gene TRBJ1-3; D remains ambiguous. The CDR3 runs 13 residues. Trimming pared 4 bases from V and 2 bases from J, leaving 7 bases between. CDR1 and CDR2 (germline): SGHTS, YDEGEE. The CDR3 DNA is TGTGCCAGCAGCCGAGGAACTGGAAACACCATATATTTT. This translates into CASSRGTGNTIYF.

This clone was counted ten times or more. V and J are TRBV5-5 and TRBJ2-7; 8 bases match TRBD2. Germline values: CDR1 SGHKS, CDR2 YYEKEE (reference sequence). Trimming at V came to 5 bases and at J to 3 bases, leaving 10 bases not matched to a gene. There are 15 residues in the CDR3. CDR3 in amino acids: CASRPTGRGVYEQYF. The CDR3 coding sequence is TGTGCCAGCAGACCCACAGGGCGGGGGGTCTACGAGCAGTACTTC. Together with reference TRBV5-5 and TRBJ2-7, the CDR3 gives the full variable domain: DAGVTQSPTHLIKTRGQQVTLRCSPISGHKSVSWYQQVLGQGPQFIFQYYEKEERGRGNFPDRFSARQFPNYSSELNVNALLLGDSALYLCASRPTGRGVYEQYFGPGTRLTVT.

V usage is TRBV6-2 or TRBV6-3 and J usage is TRBJ1-1; D ambiguous. Per germline, CDR1 MNHEY and CDR2 SVGEGT. Between the trimmed V and J ends, which lost 0 bases and 5 bases, there was a span of 10 bases. This CDR3 region has 14 residues. CDR3 DNA: TGTGCCAGCAGTTACTCGGGCAGTTTGACTGAAGCTTTCTTT. It specifies CASSYSGSLTEAFF.

The chain uses TRBV20-1 and TRBJ2-7; perhaps TRBD1 as D (5 bases). The germline V gene encodes CDR1 DFQATT and CDR2 SNEGSKA (reference sequence). The V gene lost 8 bases and the J gene lost 3 bases, with 11 bases spanning the gap. The CDR3 covers 11 residues. CDR3 coding DNA: TGCAGTCGCAGGGTAAACTACGAGCAGTACTTC. Encoded protein: CSRRVNYEQYF.

CDR3: CASSHTGHGADTEAFF. For the CDR3, the DNA is TGTGCCAGCAGCCATACGGGACACGGGGCGGACACTGAAGCTTTCTTT. The rearrangement uses TRBV9 and TRBJ1-1, with a possible D match to TRBD1 (6 bases). Germline V gives CDR1 SGDLS, CDR2 YYNGEE. The CDR3 loop spans 16 amino acids. Trimming left V 4 bases short and J 3 bases short, with 19 bases between.

The chain joins TRBV6-1 to TRBJ2-1; D perhaps matches TRBD2 (6 bases). V was cut by 2 bases and J by 9 bases, with 17 bases left in between. Germline CDR1 MNHNS, CDR2 SASEGT. The CDR3 covers 15 residues. The CDR3 nucleotides are TGTGCCAGCAGTGAAACGGGACTCTTTTGGGGTGAGCAGTTCTTC. Its translation: CASSETGLFWGEQFF.

This clone was picked up many times. The rearrangement joins TRBV21-1 to TRBJ1-3. TRBV21-1 is termed a pseudogene. This CDR3 comprises 18 residues. CDR3 sequence (DNA): TGTGCCAGCAGCAAAGGGCGGGATACAAACCCATCCATAAACACCATATATTTT. Encoded protein: CASSKGRDTNPSINTIYF.

The chain employs TRBV5-1 and TRBJ1-1; 7 positions agree with TRBD1. Trimming took 6 bases from V and 2 from J; bases not matched to a gene: 7. This CDR3 comprises 14 residues. CDR1 SGHRS and CDR2 YFSETQ come from the germline V gene. The CDR3 protein is CASTMGQINTEAFF. The CDR3, as DNA: TGCGCCAGCACGATGGGACAGATAAACACTGAAGCTTTCTTT.

The V call is TRBV10-1, the J call TRBJ2-7; weak D call: TRBD1 (6 bases). CDR1 is WNHNN and CDR2 is SYGVQD in the germline V gene (reference sequence). V was trimmed by 3 bases and J by 1 base, leaving 7 bases between them. The CDR3 has 13 amino acids. The CDR3 protein is CASSEGGSYEQYF. For the CDR3, the DNA is TGCGCCAGCAGTGAAGGGGGATCCTACGAGCAGTACTTC.

This clone was detected a few times. V gene TRBV6-2 or TRBV6-3 combines with J gene TRBJ1-5; D may be TRBD1 (5 bases). The CDR3 runs to 13 residues. CDR1 MNHEY and CDR2 SVGEGT come from the germline V gene. Between the trimmed V and J ends, which lost 5 bases and 6 bases, there was a span of 11 bases. CDR3 in DNA: TGTGCCAGCAGTAACAGGAGGGGTCAGCCCCAGCATTTT. It encodes CASSNRRGQPQHF.

The chain joins TRBV21-1 to TRBJ2-7; no DNA check was done on the table's D call, TRBD2. TRBV21-1 counts as a pseudogene. CDR3 size: 17 residues. The CDR3 loop is CASSWGLANHDCVEQYF. DNA of the CDR3: TGTGCCAGCAGCTGGGGACTAGCGAATCACGACTGCGTCGAGCAGTACTTC.

This sequence joins TRBV14 and TRBJ2-7; TRBD2 aligns across 13 bases. V shed 1 base, J shed 2 bases, and the junction held 11 bases outside the gene matches. Germline CDR1 and CDR2: SGHDN and FVKESK. The CDR3 extends over 19 amino acids. CDR3 amino acids: CASSQVFRLAGGPPYEQYF. The CDR3 bases are TGTGCCAGCAGCCAAGTTTTTCGACTAGCGGGAGGCCCCCCCTACGAGCAGTACTTC.

This rearrangement joins TRBV7-2 to TRBJ2-7; perhaps TRBD1 as D (5 bases). This CDR3 contains 13 residues. Germline lookup yields CDR1 SGHTA and CDR2 FQGNSA. V gave up 4 bases and J gave up 4 bases, with 11 bases separating them. The CDR3 DNA reads as TGTGCCAGCAGCTCCCGTAGGGGTTACGAGCAGTACTTC. Encoded protein: CASSSRRGYEQYF.

This clone was seen a single time. The J gene is TRBJ1-2, the V gene TRBV5-4; 10 bases are a match to TRBD1. J gave up 7 bases and V 4 bases, and 10 bases lay outside the gene matches. The CDR3 spans 15 residues. The germline V gene has CDR1 SGHNT and CDR2 YYREEE (reference sequence). As DNA, the CDR3 is TGTGCCAGCAGCCGTACCTTGGGACAGGGGAGTGGCTACACCTTC. Amino acid sequence: CASSRTLGQGSGYTF. The complete variable domain, with remaining parts taken from reference TRBV5-4 and TRBJ1-2, reads ETGVTQSPTHLIKTRGQQVTLRCSSQSGHNTVSWYQQALGQGPQFIFQYYREEENGRGNFPPRFSGLQFPNYSSELNVNALELDDSALYLCASSRTLGQGSGYTFGSGTRLTVV.

The CDR3 DNA is TGTGCCAGCAGCTTAGGGACAGGGGGCTACACTGAAGCTTTCTTT. Amino acids: CASSLGTGGYTEAFF. The chain joins TRBV7-9 to TRBJ1-1, with TRBD1 matching 11 bases. The CDR3 sequence is 15 residues long. CDR1 is SEHNR, CDR2 FQNEAQ, per germline (reference sequence). V gave up 1 base and J gave up 3 bases; unmatched junction bases: 1. Based on the CDR3 plus reference TRBV7-9 and TRBJ1-1, the full variable domain is DTGVSQNPRHKITKRGQNVTFRCDPISEHNRLYWYRQTLGQGPEFLTYFQNEAQLEKSRLLSDRFSAERPKGSFSTLEIQRTEQGDSAMYLCASSLGTGGYTEAFFGQGTRLTVV.

The sample holds a few counts of this clone. The J gene is TRBJ2-3, the V gene TRBV12-3 or TRBV12-4; D perhaps matches TRBD2 (5 bases). V was clipped by 5 bases and J by 4 bases, with 10 bases between them. CDR3 size: 13 residues. As DNA, the CDR3 is TGTGCCAGCAGTCCGGGGAAACCAGATACGCAGTATTTT. Protein: CASSPGKPDTQYF.

The chain uses TRBV7-2 and TRBJ2-7; 10 bases line up with TRBD2. Germline V lookup: CDR1 SGHTA, CDR2 FQGNSA. The CDR3 extends over 15 amino acids. The trim removed 1 base at V and 9 bases at J, leaving 9 bases unmatched. This CDR3 reads CASSLVVGLANRQYF. The CDR3, as DNA: TGTGCCAGCAGCTTAGTAGTGGGACTAGCGAATCGGCAGTACTTC.

The V call is TRBV28, the J call TRBJ2-5; TRBD2 agrees at 8 bases. CDR3 length equals 15 residues. J was trimmed by 5 bases and V by 3 bases; bases with no gene match: 8. Germline V gives CDR1 MDHEN, CDR2 SYDVKM. In DNA form, the CDR3 reads TGTGCCAGCAGTTTTCTAAGCGGGAGTAGCGAGACCCAGTACTTC. Protein product: CASSFLSGSSETQYF.

The CDR3 protein is CASSQEGGANTGELFF. In nucleotides, the CDR3 is TGTGCCAGCAGCCAAGAGGGAGGGGCTAACACCGGGGAGCTGTTTTTT. The rearrangement links TRBV4-2 to TRBJ2-2; 7 bases match TRBD2. V lost 0 bases, J lost 2 bases, and 3 bases stayed unmatched. CDR1 is LGHNA, CDR2 YNFKEQ, per germline. The CDR3 covers 16 residues.

The rearrangement uses TRBV5-1 and TRBJ1-2, with D uncertain. Germline CDR1 reads SGHRS; CDR2 reads YFSETQ. V was pared by 0 bases and J by 8 bases, with 17 bases between. The CDR3 runs 15 residues. CDR3 loop: CASSLGADAGRGYTF. The CDR3 DNA is TGCGCCAGCAGCTTGGGAGCGGACGCGGGGAGAGGCTACACCTTC.